The 17 T cell receptor beta chains reported below all come from one sample, sequenced in a study of shared clonotypes between healthy human individuals. Naive-designated CD8 cells lacked CD45RO, were positively enriched for CCR7, and omitted terminally differentiated effector memory CD45RA+ cells. Sequencing was performed with immunoSEQ multiplex PCR; in TCRdb, only in-frame clones are kept and a portion is missing. The table lists around 2,000,000 clones, 93% of them singletons. Input material: naive CD8+ T cells from PBMCs. Every receptor here comes from a man younger than 35 in good health. Some clones in this sample may be carry-over from other donors' samples.

The J gene is TRBJ2-1, the V gene TRBV9, with TRBD2 identical over 9 bases. The CDR3 contains 15 residues. J lost 6 bases, V lost 6 bases, and 10 bases had no gene match. Germline CDR1 reads SGDLS; CDR2 reads YYNGEE. As DNA, the CDR3 is TGTGCCAGCACCCCGGGCGGGAGGGCCGTCAATGAGCAGTTCTTC. It encodes CASTPGGRAVNEQFF.

The chain couples TRBV5-1 to TRBJ1-4, with D perhaps TRBD1 (5 bases). V was pared by 3 bases and J by 7 bases, with 13 bases between. Germline V lookup: CDR1 SGHRS, CDR2 YFSETQ. The CDR3 runs 14 residues. Written as DNA, the CDR3 is TGCGCCAGCAGCTCAGTGGGGGAAGTTGAAAAACTGTTTTTT. It translates to CASSSVGEVEKLFF.

The chain joins TRBV7-9 to TRBJ2-7; D is perhaps TRBD2 (6 bases). The germline V and J ends were trimmed by 4 bases and 6 bases, with 25 bases remaining between them. Germline values: CDR1 SEHNR, CDR2 FQNEAQ (reference sequence). The CDR3 totals 17 residues. CDR3 amino acids: CASSSPPSGTLRGEQYF. In DNA form, the CDR3 reads TGTGCCAGCAGCTCACCCCCCTCCGGGACTCTACGAGGCGAGCAGTACTTC. Based on the CDR3 plus reference TRBV7-9 and TRBJ2-7, the full variable domain is DTGVSQNPRHKITKRGQNVTFRCDPISEHNRLYWYRQTLGQGPEFLTYFQNEAQLEKSRLLSDRFSAERPKGSFSTLEIQRTEQGDSAMYLCASSSPPSGTLRGEQYFGPGTRLTVT.

The chain recombines TRBV7-9 with TRBJ1-3; D remains unclear. V lost 2 bases and J 4 bases, leaving 18 bases between the germline ends. The CDR3 totals 17 residues. Germline CDR1 is SEHNR and CDR2 is FQNEAQ (reference sequence). Here the CDR3 DNA reads TGTGCCAGCAGCTTAATGGGGTCCCCGGGCGGAGGAAACACCATATATTTT. Translating it yields CASSLMGSPGGGNTIYF.

This clone was found once. The rearrangement uses TRBV13 and TRBJ2-2; TRBD2 agrees at 9 bases. The CDR3 loop spans 17 amino acids. The V gene end was trimmed by 0 bases and the J gene end by 2 bases; junction bases not matched to a gene: 4. Germline V CDR1 and CDR2: PRHDT, FYEKMQ (reference sequence). The CDR3 region has the DNA TGTGCCAGCAGCTTAGGACTAGCGGGCATAAACACCGGGGAGCTGTTTTTT. It encodes CASSLGLAGINTGELFF.

The chain carries TRBV28 and TRBJ2-1; 7 nucleotides agree with TRBD2. This CDR3 has 17 amino acids. Germline V gene lookup returns CDR1 MDHEN and CDR2 SYDVKM. Germline trimming cut 7 bases from V and 0 bases from J; bases unmatched to any gene: 12. The CDR3 nucleotides read TGTGCCAGCATGTGGCGGGAGATAGTAAGCTCCTACAATGAGCAGTTCTTC. Its protein product is CASMWREIVSSYNEQFF.

This sequence joins TRBV19 and TRBJ1-5, with 8 bases identical to TRBD1. The V segment lost 5 bases and the J segment 3 bases; nucleotides outside the gene matches: 6. CDR3 length: 15 amino acids. The germline gives CDR1 LNHDA, CDR2 SQIVND (reference sequence). As DNA, the CDR3 is TGTGCCAGTAGTGCCTGGACAGGGAACAATCAGCCCCAGCATTTT. Translating gives CASSAWTGNNQPQHF.

The rearrangement uses TRBV7-8 and TRBJ2-2; 8 bases fit TRBD2. V was clipped by 5 bases and J by 3 bases; unmatched bases: 8. CDR3 length equals 16 residues. The germline V gene has CDR1 SGHVS and CDR2 FQNEAQ. As DNA, the CDR3 is TGTGCCAGCAGCGCCAGGCCGGGGGGGGACACCGGGGAGCTGTTTTTT. This gives the protein CASSARPGGDTGELFF.

The gene calls are TRBV7-2 and TRBJ2-6, with 7 bases lining up with TRBD1. V lost 3 bases, J lost 0 bases, and 8 bases stayed unmatched. Germline assignment: CDR1 SGHTA and CDR2 FQGNSA. The CDR3 consists of 18 residues. The CDR3 is CASSFVQGENSGANVLTF. Here the CDR3 DNA reads TGTGCCAGCAGCTTTGTGCAGGGGGAGAACTCTGGGGCCAACGTCCTGACTTTC.

Here the CDR3 DNA reads TGTGCCAGCAGTGACGGGGGAGATGGCTACACCTTC. It yields the protein CASSDGGDGYTF. The chain carries TRBV2 and TRBJ1-2, with D maybe TRBD1 (5 bases). V shed 3 bases and J shed 6 bases, with 8 bases lying between them. Germline V lookup: CDR1 SNHLY, CDR2 FYNNEI. The CDR3 totals 12 residues.

The rearrangement links TRBV18 to TRBJ1-5; TRBD1 aligns across 10 bases. The germline V gene has CDR1 KGHSH and CDR2 LQKENI. This CDR3 comprises 17 residues. The J segment lost 2 bases and the V segment lost 6 bases, leaving 10 bases of the junction unmatched. CDR3 nucleotide sequence: TGTGCCAGCTCGCCCGGGACAGGGGAATTTGGCAATCAGCCCCAGCATTTT. Its protein is CASSPGTGEFGNQPQHF.

This clone was observed a single time. This rearrangement joins TRBV28 to TRBJ2-7, with unresolved D. CDR1 is MDHEN, CDR2 SYDVKM, per germline. V dropped 1 base and J dropped 5 bases, with 12 bases sitting between them. This CDR3 is 14 amino acids long. This chain's CDR3 is CASSLLARKDEQYF. In nucleotides, the CDR3 is TGTGCCAGCAGTTTATTGGCACGGAAAGACGAGCAGTACTTC.

Only a few counts were recorded for this clone. The chain recombines TRBV7-3 with TRBJ1-1; D gene uncertain. This CDR3 region has 15 residues. Germline CDR1 is SGHTA and CDR2 is FQGTGA. The germline V and J ends were trimmed by 3 bases and 1 base, with 12 bases remaining between them. For the CDR3, the DNA is TGTGCCAGCAGCTTGATAAGGGAGAGGAACACTGAAGCTTTCTTT. It yields the protein CASSLIRERNTEAFF.

This chain links TRBV5-1 with TRBJ2-7, with 8 positions matching TRBD1. Germline trimming cut 5 bases from V and 6 bases from J; bases unmatched to any gene: 19. Germline V lookup: CDR1 SGHRS, CDR2 YFSETQ. CDR3 length equals 17 residues. CDR3 sequence: CASSYALDRADQGEQYF. The CDR3 region has the DNA TGCGCCAGCAGTTACGCCCTGGACAGGGCGGACCAGGGCGAGCAGTACTTC.

This sequence joins TRBV7-2 and TRBJ2-1; TRBD1 aligns across 8 bases. Germline V CDR1 and CDR2: SGHTA, FQGNSA. V shed 5 bases and J 3 bases; nucleotides not matched to a gene: 12. The CDR3 length is 17 residues. The CDR3 nucleotides are TGTGCCAGCAGCGCTAGGACAGGGCGGGAAGGCTACAATGAGCAGTTCTTC. It specifies CASSARTGREGYNEQFF.

The V and J genes are TRBV2 and TRBJ2-3, with TRBD2 matching 9 bases. The V and J ends lost 6 bases and 5 bases, in that order; junction bases with no gene match: 12. Germline values: CDR1 SNHLY, CDR2 FYNNEI. CDR3 length: 16 amino acids. The CDR3 DNA sequence: TGTGCCAGCAGCGAATCGATGGCGGGAGGGCAAGATACGCAGTATTTT. Its protein is CASSESMAGGQDTQYF.

This chain connects TRBV2 to TRBJ2-2, with D possibly being TRBD1 or TRBD2 (6 bases each). Germline V gene data show CDR1 as SNHLY and CDR2 as FYNNEI. Deletions cut 7 bases from V and 4 bases from J, with 13 bases between. The CDR3 spans 14 residues. This chain's CDR3 is CASKGGAGTGELFF. The CDR3 DNA follows: TGTGCCAGCAAGGGGGGAGCCGGCACCGGGGAGCTGTTTTTT.